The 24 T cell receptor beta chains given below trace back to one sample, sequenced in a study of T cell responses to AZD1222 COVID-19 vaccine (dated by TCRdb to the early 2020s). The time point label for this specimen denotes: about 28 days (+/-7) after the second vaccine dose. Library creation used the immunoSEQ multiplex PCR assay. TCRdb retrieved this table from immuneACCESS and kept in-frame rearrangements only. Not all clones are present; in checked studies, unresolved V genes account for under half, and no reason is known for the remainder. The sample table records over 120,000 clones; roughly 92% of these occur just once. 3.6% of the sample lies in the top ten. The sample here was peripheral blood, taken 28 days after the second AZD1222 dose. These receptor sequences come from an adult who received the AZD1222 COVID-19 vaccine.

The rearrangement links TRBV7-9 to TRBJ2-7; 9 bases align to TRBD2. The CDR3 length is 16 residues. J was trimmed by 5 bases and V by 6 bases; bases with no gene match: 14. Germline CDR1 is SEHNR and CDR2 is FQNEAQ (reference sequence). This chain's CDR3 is CASSYYSGRRTNEQYF. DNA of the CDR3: TGTGCCAGCAGTTACTACAGCGGGAGGCGGACGAACGAGCAGTACTTC. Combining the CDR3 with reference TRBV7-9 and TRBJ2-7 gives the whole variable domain DTGVSQNPRHKITKRGQNVTFRCDPISEHNRLYWYRQTLGQGPEFLTYFQNEAQLEKSRLLSDRFSAERPKGSFSTLEIQRTEQGDSAMYLCASSYYSGRRTNEQYFGPGTRLTVT.

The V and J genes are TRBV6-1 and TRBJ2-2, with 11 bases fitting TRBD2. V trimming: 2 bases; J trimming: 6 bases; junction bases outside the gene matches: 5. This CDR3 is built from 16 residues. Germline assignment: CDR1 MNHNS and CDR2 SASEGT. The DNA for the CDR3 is TGTGCCAGCAGTGAAAGGTCTAGCGGGAGGCCCGGGGAGCTGTTTTTT. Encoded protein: CASSERSSGRPGELFF.

CDR3 region: CASSIVAGDSLINEQFF. For the CDR3, the DNA is TGTGCCAGTAGTATAGTAGCAGGAGACAGTTTAATCAATGAGCAGTTCTTC. The chain combines TRBV19 with TRBJ2-1, with a tentative D call TRBD1 (5 bases). The CDR3 has 17 amino acids. Trimming cost V 1 base and J 6 bases, with 19 bases left between them. CDR1 is LNHDA, CDR2 SQIVND, per germline (reference sequence).

The CDR3 DNA is TGTGCCAGCAGCTGGACAGGAGGGGGCAATCAGCCCCAGCATTTT. Translation gives CASSWTGGGNQPQHF. The J gene is TRBJ1-5, the V gene TRBV28, with 7 bases matching TRBD1. The CDR3 has 15 amino acids. Germline V CDR1 and CDR2: MDHEN, SYDVKM. V shed 6 bases, J shed 2 bases, and the junction held 7 bases outside the gene matches. Full variable domain (outside the CDR3, taken from reference TRBV28 and TRBJ1-5): DVKVTQSSRYLVKRTGEKVFLECVQDMDHENMFWYRQDPGLGLRLIYFSYDVKMKEKGDIPEGYSVSREKKERFSLILESASTNQTSMYLCASSWTGGGNQPQHFGDGTRLSIL.

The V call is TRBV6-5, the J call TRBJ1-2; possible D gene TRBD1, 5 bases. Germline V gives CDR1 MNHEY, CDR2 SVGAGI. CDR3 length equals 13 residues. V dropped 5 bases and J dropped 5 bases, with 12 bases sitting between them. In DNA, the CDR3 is TGTGCCAGCAGTAGCCGCGGGGGGTATGGCTACACCTTC. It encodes CASSSRGGYGYTF.

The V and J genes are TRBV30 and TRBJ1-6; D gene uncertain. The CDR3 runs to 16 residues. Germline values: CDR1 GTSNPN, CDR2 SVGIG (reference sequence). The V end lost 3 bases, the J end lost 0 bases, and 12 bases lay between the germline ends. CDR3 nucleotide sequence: TGTGCCTGGAGCACCGGCCTGAGCTCCTATAATTCACCCCTCCACTTT. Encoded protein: CAWSTGLSSYNSPLHF.

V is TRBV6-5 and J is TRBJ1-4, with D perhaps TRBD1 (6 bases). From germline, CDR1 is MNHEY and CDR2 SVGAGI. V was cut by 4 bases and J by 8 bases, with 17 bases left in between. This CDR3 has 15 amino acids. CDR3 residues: CASSSRQGRREKLFF. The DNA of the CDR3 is TGTGCCAGCAGTTCGCGGCAGGGGAGGCGCGAAAAACTGTTTTTT.

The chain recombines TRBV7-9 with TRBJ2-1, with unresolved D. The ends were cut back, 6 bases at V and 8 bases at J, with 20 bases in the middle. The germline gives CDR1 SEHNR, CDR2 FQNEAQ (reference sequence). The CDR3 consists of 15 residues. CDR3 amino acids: CASRPPPRFGDEQFF. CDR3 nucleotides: TGTGCCAGCAGACCACCTCCTAGGTTCGGCGATGAGCAGTTCTTC.

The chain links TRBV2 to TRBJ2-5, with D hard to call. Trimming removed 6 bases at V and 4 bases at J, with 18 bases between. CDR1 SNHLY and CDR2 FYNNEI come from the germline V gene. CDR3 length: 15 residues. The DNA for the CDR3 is TGTGCCAGCAGGGCCCTAGGGCGTTCGGGAGAGACCCAGTACTTC. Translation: CASRALGRSGETQYF. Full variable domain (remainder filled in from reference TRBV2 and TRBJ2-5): EPEVTQTPSHQVTQMGQEVILRCVPISNHLYFYWYRQILGQKVEFLVSFYNNEISEKSEIFDDQFSVERPDGSNFTLKIRSTKLEDSAMYFCASRALGRSGETQYFGPGTRLLVL.

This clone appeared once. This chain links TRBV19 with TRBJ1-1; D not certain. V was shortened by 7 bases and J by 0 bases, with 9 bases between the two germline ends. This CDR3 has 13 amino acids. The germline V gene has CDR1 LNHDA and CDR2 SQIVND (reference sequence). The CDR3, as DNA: TGTGCCAGTATGAGAGGCCTGAACACTGAAGCTTTCTTT. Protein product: CASMRGLNTEAFF.

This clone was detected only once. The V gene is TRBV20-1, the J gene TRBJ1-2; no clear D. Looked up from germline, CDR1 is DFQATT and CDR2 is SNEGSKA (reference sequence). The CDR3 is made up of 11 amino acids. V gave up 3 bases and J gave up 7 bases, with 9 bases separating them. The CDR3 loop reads CSARVEFGYTF. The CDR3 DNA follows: TGCAGTGCTAGGGTGGAGTTTGGCTACACCTTC.

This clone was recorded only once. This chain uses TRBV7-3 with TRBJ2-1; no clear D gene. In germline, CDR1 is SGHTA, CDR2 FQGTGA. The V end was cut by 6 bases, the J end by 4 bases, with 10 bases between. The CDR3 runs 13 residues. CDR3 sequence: CASRTPPYNEQFF. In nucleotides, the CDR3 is TGTGCCAGCAGGACCCCCCCGTACAATGAGCAGTTCTTC.

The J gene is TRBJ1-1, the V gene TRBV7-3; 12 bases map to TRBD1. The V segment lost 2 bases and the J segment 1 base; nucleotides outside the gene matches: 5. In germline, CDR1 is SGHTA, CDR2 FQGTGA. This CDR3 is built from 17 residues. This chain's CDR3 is CASSLQGQGAWNTEAFF. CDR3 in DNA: TGTGCCAGCAGCTTACAGGGACAGGGGGCTTGGAACACTGAAGCTTTCTTT.

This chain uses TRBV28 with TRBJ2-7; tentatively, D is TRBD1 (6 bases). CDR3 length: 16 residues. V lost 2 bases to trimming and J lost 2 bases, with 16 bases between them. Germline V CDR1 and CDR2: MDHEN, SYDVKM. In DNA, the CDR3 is TGTGCCAGCAGTTTAGCTGGGGGCTACTTTGCCTACGAGCAGTACTTC. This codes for CASSLAGGYFAYEQYF.

CDR3 DNA: TGTGCCTGGAGCGGGACTAGCGTAGAAGATACGCAGTATTTT. Translated: CAWSGTSVEDTQYF. The chain uses TRBV30 and TRBJ2-3, with 10 bases fitting TRBD2. Per the germline V gene, CDR1 is GTSNPN and CDR2 is SVGIG (reference sequence). V trimming: 3 bases; J trimming: 5 bases; junction bases outside the gene matches: 5. This CDR3 is built from 14 residues.

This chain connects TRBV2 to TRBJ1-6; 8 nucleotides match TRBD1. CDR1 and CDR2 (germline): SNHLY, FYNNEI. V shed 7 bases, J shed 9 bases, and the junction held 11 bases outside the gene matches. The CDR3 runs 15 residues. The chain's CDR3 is CASNPTGGGGSPLHF. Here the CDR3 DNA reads TGTGCCAGCAACCCTACAGGGGGAGGAGGTTCACCCCTCCACTTT.

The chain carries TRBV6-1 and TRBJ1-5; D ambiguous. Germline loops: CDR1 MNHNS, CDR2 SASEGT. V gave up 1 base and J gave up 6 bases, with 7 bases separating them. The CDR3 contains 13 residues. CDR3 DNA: TGTGCCAGCAGTGAAGATTGGTTTCAGCCCCAGCATTTT. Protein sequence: CASSEDWFQPQHF.

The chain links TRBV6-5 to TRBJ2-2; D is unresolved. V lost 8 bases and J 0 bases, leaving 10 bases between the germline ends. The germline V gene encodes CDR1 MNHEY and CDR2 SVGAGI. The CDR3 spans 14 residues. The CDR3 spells CASRRTTNTGELFF. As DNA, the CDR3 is TGTGCCAGCCGACGAACAACGAACACCGGGGAGCTGTTTTTT.

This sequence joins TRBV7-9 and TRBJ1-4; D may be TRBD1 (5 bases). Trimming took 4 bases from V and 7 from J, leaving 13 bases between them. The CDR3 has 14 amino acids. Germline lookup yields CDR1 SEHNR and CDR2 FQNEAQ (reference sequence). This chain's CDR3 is CASSSSYGTEKLFF. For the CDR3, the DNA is TGTGCCAGCAGCTCCTCTTACGGGACTGAAAAACTGTTTTTT.

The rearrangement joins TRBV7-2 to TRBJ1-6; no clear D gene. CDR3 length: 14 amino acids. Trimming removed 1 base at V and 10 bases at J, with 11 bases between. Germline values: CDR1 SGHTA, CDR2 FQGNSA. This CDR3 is CASSLGVGGSPLHF. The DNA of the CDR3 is TGTGCCAGCAGCTTAGGAGTGGGAGGGTCACCCCTCCACTTT.

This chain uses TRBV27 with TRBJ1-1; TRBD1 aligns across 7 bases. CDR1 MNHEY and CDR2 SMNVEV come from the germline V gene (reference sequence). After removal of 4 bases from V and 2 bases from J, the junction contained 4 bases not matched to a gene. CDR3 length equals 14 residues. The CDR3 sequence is CASSSGQTNTEAFF. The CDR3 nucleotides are TGTGCCAGCAGTTCGGGACAGACAAACACTGAAGCTTTCTTT.

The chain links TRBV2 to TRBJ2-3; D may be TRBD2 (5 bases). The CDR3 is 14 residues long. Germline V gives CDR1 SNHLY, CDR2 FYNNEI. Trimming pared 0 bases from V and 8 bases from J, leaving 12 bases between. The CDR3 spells CASSEARGPGTQYF. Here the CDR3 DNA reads TGTGCCAGCAGTGAAGCGCGAGGGCCAGGTACGCAGTATTTT.

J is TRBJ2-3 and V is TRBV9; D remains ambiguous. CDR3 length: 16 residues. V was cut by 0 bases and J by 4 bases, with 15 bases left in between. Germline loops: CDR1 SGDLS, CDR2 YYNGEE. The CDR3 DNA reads TGTGCCAGCAGCGTAGGAGTGGGATCCGGCGCAGATACGCAGTATTTT. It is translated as CASSVGVGSGADTQYF.

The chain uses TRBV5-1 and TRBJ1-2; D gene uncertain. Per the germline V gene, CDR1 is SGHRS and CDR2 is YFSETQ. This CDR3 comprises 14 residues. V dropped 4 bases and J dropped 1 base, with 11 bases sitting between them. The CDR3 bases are TGCGCCAGCAGCCTTAGCGAGGTTAACTATGGCTACACCTTC. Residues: CASSLSEVNYGYTF. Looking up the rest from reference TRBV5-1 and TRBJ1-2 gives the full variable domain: KAGVTQTPRYLIKTRGQQVTLSCSPISGHRSVSWYQQTPGQGLQFLFEYFSETQRNKGNFPGRFSGRQFSNSRSEMNVSTLELGDSALYLCASSLSEVNYGYTFGSGTRLTVV.